This is a list of T cell receptor beta chains from one sample in a study of blood T cell repertoires in COVID-19. The repertoire was sequenced with immunoSEQ multiplex PCR; TCRdb's copy has only in-frame clones and lacks some. The sample contains roughly 99,000 clones, about four fifths of which appear only once. The sequenced sample was peripheral blood. The receptors derive from a man between 65 and 85 years old with acute or convalescent COVID-19. The CDR3 runs from the conserved cysteine through the conserved F or W. D genes are given only for firm matches. Rows may omit the clone size; those that give it use once, few, many or a size class.

v_call	j_call	clone_size	d_call	cdr3_aa	cdr3_nt
TRBV2	TRBJ2-2	.	TRBD2	CASDLAGGQAGELFF	TGTGCCAGCGATTTAGCGGGGGGGCAGGCCGGGGAGCTGTTTTTT
TRBV19	TRBJ1-5	.	TRBD1	CASHDRGGQPQHF	TGTGCCAGTCACGACAGGGGCGGTCAGCCCCAGCATTTT
TRBV5-4	TRBJ2-2	.	.	CASNIAGTGIVGELFF	TGTGCCAGCAACATCGCCGGCACGGGGATTGTCGGGGAGCTGTTTTTT
TRBV29-1	TRBJ2-3	.	TRBD2	CSVAVIAGEDTQYF	TGCAGCGTTGCAGTTATAGCGGGGGAAGATACGCAGTATTTT
TRBV27	TRBJ1-2	once	TRBD1	CASSSDRGNGYTF	TGTGCCAGCAGTTCCGACAGGGGAAATGGCTACACCTTC
TRBV6-6	TRBJ1-6	.	.	CASSSRPEKNSPLHF	TGTGCCAGCAGTTCGAGGCCCGAAAAGAATTCACCCCTCCACTTT
TRBV10-3	TRBJ2-3	.	.	CATASGASTDTQYF	TGTGCCACCGCGTCAGGGGCAAGCACAGATACGCAGTATTTT
TRBV10-3	TRBJ1-6	.	.	CAIAIQGNNSPLHF	TGTGCCATCGCTATTCAGGGAAATAATTCACCCCTCCACTTT
TRBV3-1/TRBV3-2	TRBJ1-6	.	.	CASSAQGPGGSPLHF	TGTGCCAGCAGCGCACAGGGCCCGGGCGGCTCACCCCTCCACTTT
TRBV6-5	TRBJ2-3	.	TRBD2	CASRRTRGADTQYF	TGTGCCAGCAGGCGGACTAGGGGTGCAGATACGCAGTATTTT
TRBV6-5	TRBJ1-1	.	TRBD1	CASSYSLTGGNTEAFF	TGTGCCAGCAGTTACTCCTTGACAGGGGGGAACACTGAAGCTTTCTTT
TRBV7-9	TRBJ2-7	.	.	CASSLRLGRDEQYF	TGTGCCAGCAGCTTACGCCTGGGGAGAGACGAGCAGTACTTC
TRBV6-5	TRBJ1-2	.	TRBD1	CASSSGRGSGYGYTF	TGTGCCAGCAGTTCCGGCAGGGGGTCGGGCTATGGCTACACCTTC
TRBV7-9	TRBJ2-3	once	TRBD2	CASSRGLAGDWSTDTQYF	TGTGCCAGCAGCCGGGGACTAGCGGGGGACTGGAGCACAGATACGCAGTATTTT
TRBV5-1	TRBJ1-6	.	.	CASSLSLPEDSPLHF	TGCGCCAGCAGCTTGAGTCTCCCAGAGGATTCACCCCTCCACTTT
TRBV27	TRBJ1-5	.	TRBD1	CASSLKSPTGGVLTQHF	TGTGCCAGCAGTTTAAAGTCCCCGACAGGGGGAGTCTTGACCCAGCATTTT
TRBV5-5	TRBJ2-7	.	.	CASSLGGRQQYF	TGTGCCAGCAGCTTGGGGGGCCGACAGCAGTACTTC
TRBV19	TRBJ2-4	.	.	CASTDTGRPQNIQYF	TGTGCCAGTACCGACACCGGCAGGCCTCAAAACATTCAGTACTTC
TRBV6-4	TRBJ2-6	.	.	CASSEGPGLSGANVLTF	TGTGCCAGCAGTGAAGGCCCAGGGTTATCTGGGGCCAACGTCCTGACTTTC
TRBV7-3	TRBJ2-3	.	TRBD2	CASSLGTSGTDTQYF	TGTGCCAGCAGCTTGGGAACTAGCGGCACAGATACGCAGTATTTT
TRBV7-2	TRBJ1-5	.	TRBD1	CASRLGTGSNQPQHF	TGTGCCAGCAGATTAGGGACAGGGAGCAATCAGCCCCAGCATTTT
TRBV25-1	TRBJ1-1	.	TRBD1	CASSDGDRGAFF	TGTGCCAGCAGTGACGGAGACAGGGGTGCTTTCTTT
TRBV27	TRBJ2-2	.	TRBD1	CASSRTGSDTGELFF	TGTGCCAGCAGCCGGACAGGTTCGGACACCGGGGAGCTGTTTTTT
TRBV6-2/TRBV6-3	TRBJ1-4	many	.	CASSYEGVPEKLFF	TGTGCCAGCAGTTACGAGGGGGTACCTGAAAAACTGTTTTTT
TRBV6-1	TRBJ2-1	.	TRBD2	CASSDQPSGGGNEQFF	TGTGCCAGCAGTGATCAGCCTAGCGGGGGAGGAAATGAGCAGTTCTTC
TRBV6-1	TRBJ1-6	.	TRBD1	CASSVRTGGVRSPLHF	TGTGCCAGCAGTGTCCGGACAGGGGGCGTCCGGTCACCCCTCCACTTT
TRBV5-1	TRBJ2-5	.	.	CASSWDSQETQYF	TGCGCCAGCAGCTGGGACTCACAAGAGACCCAGTACTTC
TRBV27	TRBJ2-7	.	TRBD2	CASSSAGGYEQYF	TGTGCCAGCAGTTCGGCGGGGGGCTACGAGCAGTACTTC
TRBV3-1/TRBV3-2	TRBJ2-1	.	.	CASSQGVGGYNEQFF	TGTGCCAGCAGCCAAGGGGTAGGGGGCTACAATGAGCAGTTCTTC
TRBV19	TRBJ1-2	.	.	CASRSMSLNYGYTF	TGTGCCAGTAGAAGTATGAGCCTTAACTATGGCTACACCTTC
TRBV25-1	TRBJ1-4	few	.	CASTGTRNEKLFF	TGTGCCAGCACTGGGACAAGGAATGAAAAACTGTTTTTT
TRBV18	TRBJ1-4	.	.	CASSLSQGEKLFF	TGTGCCAGCTCACTAAGCCAGGGTGAAAAACTGTTTTTT
TRBV19	TRBJ1-5	.	.	CAGGRNQPQHF	TGTGCCGGCGGGCGGAATCAGCCCCAGCATTTT
TRBV12-3/TRBV12-4	TRBJ2-2	.	.	CASSPNGELFF	TGTGCCAGCAGCCCTAACGGGGAGCTGTTTTTT
TRBV7-7	TRBJ2-3	.	TRBD2	CASSPGTSGATDTQYF	TGTGCTAGCAGCCCGGGGACTAGCGGGGCAACAGATACGCAGTATTTT
TRBV6-4	TRBJ2-2	.	TRBD1	CASSEGTGDTGELFF	TGTGCCAGCAGTGAGGGGACAGGGGACACCGGGGAGCTGTTTTTT
TRBV19	TRBJ1-6	once	.	CASNFGSSYNSPLHF	TGTGCCAGTAACTTCGGTAGCTCCTATAATTCACCCCTCCACTTT
TRBV9	TRBJ1-4	.	TRBD1	CASSAAAGDRGNEKLFF	TGTGCCAGCAGCGCCGCTGCCGGGGACAGGGGAAATGAAAAACTGTTTTTT
TRBV6-1	TRBJ2-2	.	TRBD2	CASSVPGLVNTGELFF	TGTGCCAGCAGTGTCCCGGGACTAGTGAACACCGGGGAGCTGTTTTTT
TRBV20-1	TRBJ2-5	.	.	CMGATGETQYF	TGTATGGGGGCCACAGGGGAGACCCAGTACTTC
TRBV6-5	TRBJ2-4	.	.	CASSYSGQGPKNIQYF	TGTGCCAGCAGTTACTCAGGTCAGGGGCCCAAAAACATTCAGTACTTC
TRBV13	TRBJ1-2	.	TRBD1	CASSWDRGLDGYTF	TGTGCCAGCAGCTGGGACAGGGGGCTTGATGGCTACACCTTC
TRBV5-4	TRBJ2-1	few	TRBD2	CASSSEEASGGNEQFF	TGTGCCAGCAGCTCGGAGGAGGCTAGCGGGGGCAATGAGCAGTTCTTC
TRBV5-1	TRBJ1-1	.	.	CASSLAGGRNTEAFF	TGCGCCAGCAGCTTGGCCGGGGGTAGGAACACTGAAGCTTTCTTT
TRBV9	TRBJ1-1	.	.	CASSVAGGGGTEAFF	TGTGCCAGCAGCGTAGCGGGGGGCGGGGGCACTGAAGCTTTCTTT
TRBV5-1	TRBJ1-1	few	TRBD1	CASSGRGTGADTEAFF	TGCGCCAGCAGCGGGAGGGGGACAGGGGCGGACACTGAAGCTTTCTTT
TRBV2	TRBJ2-2	.	TRBD2	CASSGERGHGELFF	TGTGCCAGCAGTGGGGAGCGGGGTCACGGGGAGCTGTTTTTT
TRBV7-2	TRBJ1-6	.	TRBD1	CASSLTGEGNSPLHF	TGTGCCAGCAGCCTGACAGGGGAGGGTAATTCACCCCTCCACTTT